This T cell receptor beta chain emerged from a study of identical twins. Every donor was a healthy Caucasian. TCRdb passed the 5' RACE reads through MiXCR, listing each CDR3 protein once. The data contain about 690,000 distinct CDR3 sequences, 5.5% to 6.5% of them singletons. General observations from the study: Analyses based on zero insertions could be partly confounded by invariant MAIT and iNKT cells. Out-of-frame alpha sequences shared by twins showed excess low generation probability.

This clonotype was observed a few times. Its antigen is still unknown. J was trimmed by 0 bases and V by 3 bases; bases with no gene match: 7. CDR3 length: 17 amino acids. In germline, CDR1 is MDHEN, CDR2 SYDVKM. This receptor was taken from a man aged 18 to 29 in good health. V gene TRBV28 combines with J gene TRBJ2-2, with 7 bases aligning to TRBD2. Sequencing used naive T cells sorted from blood. The CDR3 is CASSLNGAGSNTGELFF. In DNA, the CDR3 is TGTGCCAGCAGTTTGAACGGAGCGGGGTCGAACACCGGGGAGCTGTTTTTT.